These 21 T cell receptor beta chains came from one sample sequenced in a study of ipilimumab plus nivolumab after autologous stem cell transplantation. Using immunoSEQ multiplex PCR, the repertoire was profiled, and TCRdb retains in-frame clones only, with some absent. In the table there are about 40,000 clones, about 92% of which are singletons. The material was PBMCs, obtained in a trial of ipilimumab plus nivolumab as post-transplant consolidation. All receptors come from a male donor with multiple myeloma.

This chain connects TRBV19 to TRBJ1-2; D is possibly TRBD1 (5 bases). From germline, CDR1 is LNHDA and CDR2 SQIVND (reference sequence). The CDR3 totals 14 residues. Trimming removed 7 bases from V and 6 bases from J, with 18 bases in between. Here the CDR3 DNA reads TGTGCCAGTACCATATACGGGGGTGACCATGGCTACACCTTC. Amino acid sequence: CASTIYGGDHGYTF.

The J gene is TRBJ1-4, the V gene TRBV5-1; 8 nucleotides align to TRBD1. The CDR3 contains 16 residues. J was trimmed by 3 bases and V by 1 base; bases with no gene match: 5. The germline CDR1 and CDR2 sequences are SGHRS and YFSETQ. The CDR3 spells CASSLPGTGSNEKLFF. The CDR3 DNA sequence: TGCGCCAGCAGCTTGCCCGGGACAGGTTCTAATGAAAAACTGTTTTTT.

The V gene is TRBV6-6, the J gene TRBJ2-7; 11 positions match TRBD1. The germline gives CDR1 MNHNY, CDR2 SVGAGI (reference sequence). CDR3 length: 15 residues. With V trimmed by 8 bases and J by 0 bases, 6 bases remained unmatched. The CDR3 reads CASGPGTGGSYEQYF. The DNA for the CDR3 is TGTGCCAGCGGGCCCGGGACAGGGGGCTCCTACGAGCAGTACTTC.

In nucleotides, the CDR3 is TGTGCCAGCAGCTTGGGGGACAGACAGAGTGAAGGTGGCTACACCTTC. Translated: CASSLGDRQSEGGYTF. The chain uses TRBV5-6 and TRBJ1-2, with 7 bases that match TRBD1. CDR1 SGHDT and CDR2 YYEEEE come from the germline V gene. Trimming cost V 0 bases and J 7 bases; bases outside gene matches: 12. This CDR3 region has 16 residues.

The CDR3 DNA follows: TGTGCCAGCACCTTTAGTCGCAATCAGCCCCAGCATTTT. Protein product: CASTFSRNQPQHF. The chain joins TRBV28 to TRBJ1-5; D uncertain. Germline CDR1 is MDHEN and CDR2 is SYDVKM. This CDR3 has 13 amino acids. V was trimmed by 7 bases and J by 2 bases, leaving 9 bases between them.

The chain employs TRBV5-1 and TRBJ2-2, with 11 positions matching TRBD2. The germline V gene has CDR1 SGHRS and CDR2 YFSETQ. The CDR3 has 18 residues. J was trimmed by 1 base and V by 0 bases; bases with no gene match: 5. The CDR3 DNA is TGCGCCAGCAGCTTGGTTCTAGCGGGGGGCCTGAACACCGGGGAGCTGTTTTTT. Protein: CASSLVLAGGLNTGELFF. Filled out from reference TRBV5-1 and TRBJ2-2, the complete variable domain reads KAGVTQTPRYLIKTRGQQVTLSCSPISGHRSVSWYQQTPGQGLQFLFEYFSETQRNKGNFPGRFSGRQFSNSRSEMNVSTLELGDSALYLCASSLVLAGGLNTGELFFGEGSRLTVL.

In its sample, this clone was seen once. This sequence joins TRBV6-5 and TRBJ2-1; maybe TRBD2 (6 bases). V lost 2 bases and J lost 9, with 14 bases in between. Germline values: CDR1 MNHEY, CDR2 SVGAGI. The CDR3 sequence is 14 residues long. The CDR3 loop reads CASSYRDSRGEQFF. CDR3 sequence (DNA): TGTGCCAGCAGTTACCGGGACTCGAGGGGTGAGCAGTTCTTC.

The chain employs TRBV6-5 and TRBJ2-7; weak D call: TRBD1 (5 bases). Per the germline V gene, CDR1 is MNHEY and CDR2 is SVGAGI. The ends were cut back, 6 bases at V and 5 bases at J, with 17 bases in the middle. The CDR3 is 14 residues long. The CDR3: CASSPLGRANEQYF. CDR3 sequence (DNA): TGTGCCAGCAGCCCCCTGGGCAGGGCCAACGAGCAGTACTTC.

The chain employs TRBV28 and TRBJ2-1, with 13 bases aligning to TRBD2. The CDR3 length is 17 residues. V was pared by 5 bases and J by 4 bases, with 8 bases of the junction left unmatched. Germline CDR1 reads MDHEN; CDR2 reads SYDVKM. DNA of the CDR3: TGTGCCAGCAGTACGCCGACTAGCGGGAGGACTTACAATGAGCAGTTCTTC. It encodes CASSTPTSGRTYNEQFF.

This clone was recorded only once. The CDR3 bases are TGTGCCAGCAGCCACGGACAGGTGGCTGGCTACACCTTC. Encoded protein: CASSHGQVAGYTF. This sequence joins TRBV4-2 and TRBJ1-2, with 7 bases matching TRBD1. Germline V gene lookup returns CDR1 LGHNA and CDR2 YNFKEQ. With 3 bases clipped from V and 7 bases from J, the junction kept 5 bases outside the gene matches. There are 13 residues in the CDR3.

The table lists this clone with a count of one. The genes are TRBV2 and TRBJ2-1, with D hard to call. The CDR3 has 15 amino acids. The germline V and J ends were trimmed by 7 bases and 1 base, with 14 bases remaining between them. CDR1 is SNHLY, CDR2 FYNNEI, per germline. The CDR3 DNA follows: TGTGCCAGCATTCGGCGAAGCTCGTCCTACAATGAGCAGTTCTTC. Translation gives CASIRRSSSYNEQFF.

V and J are TRBV19 and TRBJ2-5, with D uncertain. V lost 3 bases to trimming and J lost 7 bases, with 21 bases between them. Germline V CDR1 and CDR2: LNHDA, SQIVND (reference sequence). The CDR3 length is 16 residues. Here the CDR3 DNA reads TGTGCCAGTAGTATTGACACAGCCGCCCAAGGACGGACCCAGTACTTC. Protein: CASSIDTAAQGRTQYF.

This clone was detected only once. The V gene is TRBV6-8, the J gene TRBJ2-7, with TRBD1 identical over 11 bases. The CDR3 covers 15 residues. The germline V gene encodes CDR1 MNHGY and CDR2 SAAAGT. After removal of 8 bases from V and 0 bases from J, the junction contained 6 bases not matched to a gene. The CDR3 region has the DNA TGTGCCAGCGGGCCCGGGACAGGGGGCTCCTACGAGCAGTACTTC. Translating gives CASGPGTGGSYEQYF.

The chain is built from TRBV4-3 and TRBJ1-1, with a tentative D call TRBD1 (5 bases). CDR1 and CDR2 from the germline V gene are LGHNA and YSLEER. The V end was cut by 0 bases, the J end by 4 bases, with 12 bases between. The CDR3 consists of 15 residues. The CDR3 coding sequence is TGCGCCAGCAGCCAAGATTGGGGAAGGGGCACTGAAGCTTTCTTT. It encodes CASSQDWGRGTEAFF.

The chain carries TRBV14 and TRBJ2-1, with 9 bases fitting TRBD2. V was pared by 4 bases and J by 9 bases, with 10 bases of the junction left unmatched. The CDR3 sequence is 15 residues long. Germline V lookup: CDR1 SGHDN, CDR2 FVKESK. The CDR3 DNA reads as TGTGCCAGCAGCCCGCTAGCGGGAAAGGCAAGTGAGCAGTTCTTC. Translating it yields CASSPLAGKASEQFF.

The chain uses TRBV4-2 and TRBJ2-1, with 7 bases identical to TRBD1. The CDR3 spans 16 residues. V was pared by 3 bases and J by 4 bases, with 9 bases of the junction left unmatched. Per the germline V gene, CDR1 is LGHNA and CDR2 is YNFKEQ. In DNA form, the CDR3 reads TGTGCCAGCAGCCAGTGGGACAGAAACTCATACAATGAGCAGTTCTTC. The encoded protein is CASSQWDRNSYNEQFF.

V and J are TRBV7-7 and TRBJ2-4, with a tentative D call TRBD1 (7 bases). The CDR3 extends over 18 amino acids. The germline V gene encodes CDR1 SSHAT and CDR2 FNYEAQ (reference sequence). The V gene lost 5 bases and the J gene lost 1 base, with 21 bases spanning the gap. CDR3 residues: CASSPSRGALGAKNIQYF. In nucleotides, the CDR3 is TGTGCCAGCAGCCCTAGCAGGGGGGCTTTGGGGGCCAAAAACATTCAGTACTTC. Filled out from reference TRBV7-7 and TRBJ2-4, the complete variable domain reads GAGVSQSPRYKVTKRGQDVTLRCDPISSHATLYWYQQALGQGPEFLTYFNYEAQPDKSGLPSDRFSAERPEGSISTLTIQRTEQRDSAMYRCASSPSRGALGAKNIQYFGAGTRLSVL.

This chain uses TRBV7-9 with TRBJ1-1; D gene unclear. V lost 5 bases to trimming and J lost 1 base, with 14 bases between them. This CDR3 has 15 residues. In germline, CDR1 is SEHNR, CDR2 FQNEAQ (reference sequence). The CDR3 loop reads CASSLMRTGNTEAFF. In nucleotides, the CDR3 is TGTGCCAGCAGCCTCATGAGGACGGGGAACACTGAAGCTTTCTTT.

The chain uses TRBV7-9 and TRBJ1-5, with D perhaps matching TRBD1 (5 bases). Germline V gives CDR1 SEHNR, CDR2 FQNEAQ (reference sequence). Trimming left V 1 base short and J 3 bases short, with 7 bases between. The length of the CDR3 is 14 residues. Here the CDR3 DNA reads TGTGCCAGCAGCTTAGGGGGCTTCAATCAGCCCCAGCATTTT. This sequence encodes CASSLGGFNQPQHF. Complete variable domain (other parts from reference TRBV7-9 and TRBJ1-5): DTGVSQNPRHKITKRGQNVTFRCDPISEHNRLYWYRQTLGQGPEFLTYFQNEAQLEKSRLLSDRFSAERPKGSFSTLEIQRTEQGDSAMYLCASSLGGFNQPQHFGDGTRLSIL.

The CDR3 region is CASTSGAASTDTQYF. The CDR3 nucleotides are TGTGCCAGCACCTCTGGGGCGGCTAGCACAGATACGCAGTATTTT. The V gene is TRBV6-5, the J gene TRBJ2-3; TRBD1 might be the D (5 bases). Trimming took off 7 bases at V and 0 bases at J, with 14 bases between the two ends. CDR1 is MNHEY and CDR2 is SVGAGI in the germline V gene. CDR3 length equals 15 residues.

The genes are TRBV19 and TRBJ2-7; 9 bases are shared with TRBD1. The junction had 7 bases not matched to a gene; V was cut back by 1 base and J by 3 bases. Germline CDR1 LNHDA, CDR2 SQIVND (reference sequence). This CDR3 has 16 residues. The CDR3 nucleotides read TGTGCCAGTAGTATAGTCCCGGGACAGGGTTTCTACGAGCAGTACTTC. This codes for CASSIVPGQGFYEQYF.